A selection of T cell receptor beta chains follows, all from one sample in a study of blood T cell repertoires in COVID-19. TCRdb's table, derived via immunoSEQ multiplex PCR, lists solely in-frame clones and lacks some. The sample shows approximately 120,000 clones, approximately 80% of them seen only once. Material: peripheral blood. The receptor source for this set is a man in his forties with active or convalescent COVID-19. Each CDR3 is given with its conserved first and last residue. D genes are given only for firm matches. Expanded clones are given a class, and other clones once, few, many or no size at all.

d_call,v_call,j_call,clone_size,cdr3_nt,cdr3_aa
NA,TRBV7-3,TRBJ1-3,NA,TGTGCCAGCAGCTCCGACTCCTCTGGAAACACCATATATTTT,CASSSDSSGNTIYF
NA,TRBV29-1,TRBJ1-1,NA,TGCAGCGTTGAGCAGGGGCGAGTAGCTTTCTTT,CSVEQGRVAFF
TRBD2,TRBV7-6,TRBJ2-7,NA,TGTGCCAGCAGCTTAAAGCGCCTAGCGGAAGTCTCAGCCGACTACGAGCAGTACTTC,CASSLKRLAEVSADYEQYF
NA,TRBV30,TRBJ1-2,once,TGTGCCCAATTCAGGGTACCAAACTATGGCTACACCTTC,CAQFRVPNYGYTF
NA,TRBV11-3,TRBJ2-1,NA,TGTGCCAGCAGCTTAGATGATTCTTGGGGGGTTCCCTACAATGAGCAGTTCTTC,CASSLDDSWGVPYNEQFF
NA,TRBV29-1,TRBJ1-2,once,TGCAGCGTTGAAGTTGAGGCGCAGGGACTCTATGGCTACACCTTC,CSVEVEAQGLYGYTF
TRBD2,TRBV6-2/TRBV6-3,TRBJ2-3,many,TGTGCCAGCAGCCTCGGGGGGGCCACAGATACGCAGTATTTT,CASSLGGATDTQYF
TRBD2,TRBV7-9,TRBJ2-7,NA,TGTGCCAGCAGCTTAAGGAGCGGGGGGGCTTGGGAGCAGTACTTC,CASSLRSGGAWEQYF
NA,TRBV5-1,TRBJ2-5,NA,TGCGCCAGCAGCCCAGCCAGGGTTGGAGAGACCCAGTACTTC,CASSPARVGETQYF
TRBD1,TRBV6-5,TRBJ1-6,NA,TGTGCCAGCAGTTCGACAGGGCGTCCCTCTTCTCCCCTCCACTTT,CASSSTGRPSSPLHF
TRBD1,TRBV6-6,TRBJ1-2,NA,TGTGCCAGCAGTTTCCCGGGACAGGGGAGCTATGGCTACACCTTC,CASSFPGQGSYGYTF
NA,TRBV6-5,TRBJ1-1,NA,TGTGCCAGCAGTCAGGGTCGCACTGAAGCTTTCTTT,CASSQGRTEAFF
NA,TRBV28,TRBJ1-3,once,TGTGCCAGCAGTCCCGGAGAATATGGCAGAAGCTCTGGAAACACCATATATTTT,CASSPGEYGRSSGNTIYF
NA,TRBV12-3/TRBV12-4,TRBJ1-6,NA,TGTGCCAGCAGTTTACCGAGTTTTTCACCCCTCCACTTT,CASSLPSFSPLHF
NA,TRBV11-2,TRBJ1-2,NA,TGTGCCAGCAGCTTGTACTCTAACTATGGCTACACCTTC,CASSLYSNYGYTF
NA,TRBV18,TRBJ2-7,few,TGTGCCAGCTCACCCGGGACTTGGGGAACCTACGAGCAGTACTTC,CASSPGTWGTYEQYF
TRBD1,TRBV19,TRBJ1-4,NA,TGTGCCAGTACCCCACGGGACAGGGGTGGAAAACTGTTTTTT,CASTPRDRGGKLFF
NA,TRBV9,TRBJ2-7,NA,TGTGCCAGCAGCGCCCTCTCTACAGGGTCGGGCGAGCAGTACTTC,CASSALSTGSGEQYF
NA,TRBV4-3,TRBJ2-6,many,TGCGCCAGCAGCCAAGGGAGGCGCCGCCTCTCTGGGGCCAACGTCCTGACTTTC,CASSQGRRRLSGANVLTF
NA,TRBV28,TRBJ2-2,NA,TGTGCCAGCACGCGGGGATCAACCGGGGAGCTGTTTTTT,CASTRGSTGELFF
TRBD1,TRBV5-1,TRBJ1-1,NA,TGCGCCAGCACCCAACAGGGGAGGAACACTGAAGCTTTCTTT,CASTQQGRNTEAFF
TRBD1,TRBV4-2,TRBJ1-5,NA,TGTGCCAGCAGCCAAGAGGACAGGGGTCGTCAGCCCCAGCATTTT,CASSQEDRGRQPQHF
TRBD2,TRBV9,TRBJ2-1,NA,TGTGCCAGCAGCGTAGGGACTAGGGGAGCCTCCTACAATGAGCAGTTCTTC,CASSVGTRGASYNEQFF
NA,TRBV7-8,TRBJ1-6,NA,TGTGCCAGCAGCTTGGGAGCCAGCTCCTATAATTCACCCCTCCACTTT,CASSLGASSYNSPLHF
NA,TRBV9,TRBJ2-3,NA,TGTGCCAGCAGCGTGGACCACCAACAGGGTCCAGATACGCAGTATTTT,CASSVDHQQGPDTQYF
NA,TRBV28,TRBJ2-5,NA,TGTGCCAGCAGTTTATTGGCAGAAGTGAAGACCCAGTACTTC,CASSLLAEVKTQYF
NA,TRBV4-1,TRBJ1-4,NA,TGCGCCAGCGCCGTGGGGGCTGGTGAAAAACTGTTTTTT,CASAVGAGEKLFF
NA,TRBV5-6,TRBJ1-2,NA,TGTGCCAGCAGCGTACCAGGGAAAGGCTATGGCTACACCTTC,CASSVPGKGYGYTF
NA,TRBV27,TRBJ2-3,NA,TGTGCCAGCACCGGTATTCTCACAGATACGCAGTATTTT,CASTGILTDTQYF
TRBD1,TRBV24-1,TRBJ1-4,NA,TGTGCCACCAGTGACACGGGACAGGGGAATGAAAAACTGTTTTTT,CATSDTGQGNEKLFF
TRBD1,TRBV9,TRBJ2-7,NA,TGTGCCAGCAGCGTAGGGGGACAGGGGGACGAGCAGTACTTC,CASSVGGQGDEQYF
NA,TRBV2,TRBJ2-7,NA,TGTGCCAGCAGGGTGGCACAGGGTCCTCTCGAGCAGTACTTC,CASRVAQGPLEQYF
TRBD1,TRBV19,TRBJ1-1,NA,TGTGCCAGCAACCCTAGGCCGGGACAGGGTTTCGACACTGAAGCTTTCTTT,CASNPRPGQGFDTEAFF
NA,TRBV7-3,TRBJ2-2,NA,TGTGCCAGCAGCTTAACGCTAGACGGCGCGAACACCGGGGAGCTGTTTTTT,CASSLTLDGANTGELFF
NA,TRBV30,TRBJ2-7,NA,TGTGCCTGGAGTGGTACGGCAGGCCAGTACTTC,CAWSGTAGQYF
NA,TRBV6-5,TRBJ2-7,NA,TGTGCCAGCAGAGAGGGAACTTCCTACGAGCAGTACTTC,CASREGTSYEQYF
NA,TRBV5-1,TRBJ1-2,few,TGCGCCAGCAGCGTAAGGGGTGGCTATGGCTACACCTTC,CASSVRGGYGYTF
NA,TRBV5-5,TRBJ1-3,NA,TGTGCCAGCAGTCCTACAGGGTACCCTGGAAACACCATATATTTT,CASSPTGYPGNTIYF
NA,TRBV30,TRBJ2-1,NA,TGTGCCTGGAGTGTACCGGCGGCACCGAGGCAGTTCTTC,CAWSVPAAPRQFF
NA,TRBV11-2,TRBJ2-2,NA,TGTGCCAGCAGCTTAGATCGGGGCACCGGGGAGCTGTTTTTT,CASSLDRGTGELFF
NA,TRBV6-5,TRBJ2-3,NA,TGTGCCACCCTAGCGCCCCAGTGGAGGACAGATACGCAGTATTTT,CATLAPQWRTDTQYF
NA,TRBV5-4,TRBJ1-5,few,TGTGCCAGCAGCGATCACAGGGTCGGACAGCCCCAGCATTTT,CASSDHRVGQPQHF
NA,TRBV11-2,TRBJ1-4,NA,TGTGCCAGCAGCCAAGCAGGGAAGTCAACTAATGAAAAACTGTTTTTT,CASSQAGKSTNEKLFF
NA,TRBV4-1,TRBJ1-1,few,TGCGCCAGCAGCCAAGGCGAGGTTTCTGGGGGGGAAGCTTTCTTT,CASSQGEVSGGEAFF
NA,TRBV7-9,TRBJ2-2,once,TGTGCCAGCAGTAGCCAGGGGCCCACGAACACCGGGGAGCTGTTTTTT,CASSSQGPTNTGELFF
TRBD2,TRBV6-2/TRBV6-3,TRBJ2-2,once,TGTGCCAGCAGTGAGGGACTAGTAATCGGGGAGCTGTTTTTT,CASSEGLVIGELFF
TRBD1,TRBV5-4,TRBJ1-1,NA,TGTGCCAGCAGCAGATATGGACAGGGTAGGGGATTGAACACTGAAGCTTTCTTT,CASSRYGQGRGLNTEAFF
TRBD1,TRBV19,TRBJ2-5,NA,TGTGCCAGTAGTCCCAGACAGGGTTCGGAGACCCAGTACTTC,CASSPRQGSETQYF
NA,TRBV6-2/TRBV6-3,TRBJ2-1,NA,TGTGCCAGCAGTTTGGCAGGGCTGGCCAATGAGCAGTTCTTC,CASSLAGLANEQFF
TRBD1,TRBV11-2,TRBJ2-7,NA,TGTGCCAGCAGCTCTCCCGGGACAGGGCAGTACGAGCAGTACTTC,CASSSPGTGQYEQYF
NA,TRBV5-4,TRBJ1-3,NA,TGTGCCAGCAGCTTGAGGGGGGGGACTGGAAACACCATATATTTT,CASSLRGGTGNTIYF
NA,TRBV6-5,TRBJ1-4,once,TGTGCCAGCAGTTACTCGGGCAGGGTAGGGGAAAAACTGTTTTTT,CASSYSGRVGEKLFF
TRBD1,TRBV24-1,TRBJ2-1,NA,TGTGCCACCAGTGATTACAGGGGACCGAATGAGCAGTTCTTC,CATSDYRGPNEQFF
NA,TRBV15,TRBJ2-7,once,TGTGCCACCAGCAGACCCGACCGGGGGAGCGAGCAGTACTTC,CATSRPDRGSEQYF
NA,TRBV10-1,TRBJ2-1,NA,TGCGCCAGCAGTACCGGACTACACAATGAGCAGTTCTTC,CASSTGLHNEQFF
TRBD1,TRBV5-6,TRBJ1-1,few,TGTGCCAGCAGCCCGACAGGGGTAGGGACTGAAGCTTTCTTT,CASSPTGVGTEAFF
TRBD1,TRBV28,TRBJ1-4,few,TGTGCCAGCAGTACCGCCGGGACAGGGTATGAAAAACTGTTTTTT,CASSTAGTGYEKLFF
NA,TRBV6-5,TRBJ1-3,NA,TGTGCCAGCAGTTACTCGCTTGGGCCGGGAAACACCATATATTTT,CASSYSLGPGNTIYF
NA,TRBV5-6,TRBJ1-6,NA,TGTGCCAGCAGGCAGACAGGCCGCTCCTATAATTCACCCCTCCACTTT,CASRQTGRSYNSPLHF
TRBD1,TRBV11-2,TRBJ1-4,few,TGTGCCAGCAGCGCGACCGGGACAGAGGGTGAAAAACTGTTTTTT,CASSATGTEGEKLFF